This T cell receptor (beta chain) was captured in a study of CD8 T cells in Susac syndrome. Negative isolation yielded CD8+ and CD4+ T cells; FACS enriched TEMRA cells. When the RNA was reverse transcribed, random hexamers were used with an input of roughly 0.5 to 1 ug. MiXCR, run by TCRdb on the immunoSEQ multiplex PCR reads, gives a single entry per CDR3 protein. The sample holds approximately 180,000 distinct CDR3 sequences, approximately 93% seen once. Trimming pared 10 bases from V and 3 bases from J, leaving 10 bases between. CDR1 and CDR2 from the germline V gene are SNHLY and FYNNEI. The CDR3 length is 11 residues.

Sample: CD4+ T cells from PBMCs. This TCR came from a human donor with multiple sclerosis. The chain links TRBV2 to TRBJ2-7, with D unclear. CDR3: CATKMSYEQYF. The CDR3 coding sequence is TGTGCCACCAAGATGAGCTACGAGCAGTACTTC.